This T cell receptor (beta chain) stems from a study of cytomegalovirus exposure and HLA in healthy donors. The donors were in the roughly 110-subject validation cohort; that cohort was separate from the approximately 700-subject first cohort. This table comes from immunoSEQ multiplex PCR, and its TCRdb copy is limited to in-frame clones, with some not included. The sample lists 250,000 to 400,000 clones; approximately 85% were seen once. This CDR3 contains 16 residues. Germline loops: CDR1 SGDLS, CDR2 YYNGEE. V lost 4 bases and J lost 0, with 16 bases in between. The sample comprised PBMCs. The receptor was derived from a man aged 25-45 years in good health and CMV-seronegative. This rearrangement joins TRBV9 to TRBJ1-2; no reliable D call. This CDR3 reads CASSLPRGSSNYGYTF. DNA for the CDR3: TGTGCCAGCAGCCTCCCGCGGGGATCCTCTAACTATGGCTACACCTTC. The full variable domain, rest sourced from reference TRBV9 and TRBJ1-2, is DSGVTQTPKHLITATGQRVTLRCSPRSGDLSVYWYQQSLDQGLQFLIQYYNGEERAKGNILERFSAQQFPDLHSELNLSSLELGDSALYFCASSLPRGSSNYGYTFGSGTRLTVV.